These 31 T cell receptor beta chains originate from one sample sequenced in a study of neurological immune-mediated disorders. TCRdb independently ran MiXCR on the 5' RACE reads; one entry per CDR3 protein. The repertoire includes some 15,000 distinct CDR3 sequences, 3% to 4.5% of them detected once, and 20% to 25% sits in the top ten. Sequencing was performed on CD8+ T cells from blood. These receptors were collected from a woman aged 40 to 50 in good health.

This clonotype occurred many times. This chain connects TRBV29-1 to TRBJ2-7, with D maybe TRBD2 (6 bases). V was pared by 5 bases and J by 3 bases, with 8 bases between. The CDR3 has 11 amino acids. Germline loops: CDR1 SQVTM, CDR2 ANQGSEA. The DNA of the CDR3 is TGCAGCGTTTCCGGGAGCTACGAGCAGTACTTC. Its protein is CSVSGSYEQYF.

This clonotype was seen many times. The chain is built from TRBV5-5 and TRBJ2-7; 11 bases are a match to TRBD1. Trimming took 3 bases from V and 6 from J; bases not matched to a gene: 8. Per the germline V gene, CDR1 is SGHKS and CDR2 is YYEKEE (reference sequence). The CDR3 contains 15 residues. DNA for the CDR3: TGTGCCAGCAGCTACGGGACAGGGGGAGGGACCGAGCAGTACTTC. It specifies CASSYGTGGGTEQYF.

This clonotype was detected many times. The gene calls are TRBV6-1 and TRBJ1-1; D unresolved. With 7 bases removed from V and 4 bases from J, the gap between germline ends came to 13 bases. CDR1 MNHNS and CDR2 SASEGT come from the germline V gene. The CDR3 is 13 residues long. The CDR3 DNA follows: TGTGCCAGCAATCTGGGAAGGGTCACTGAAGCTTTCTTT. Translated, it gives CASNLGRVTEAFF.

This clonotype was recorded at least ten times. The CDR3 DNA reads TGCAGTGCTAAGTGTAGCGACTTTGGGCACAGCTCCTACAATGAGCAGTTCTTC. Its protein product is CSAKCSDFGHSSYNEQFF. The chain recombines TRBV20-1 with TRBJ2-1; maybe TRBD2 (5 bases). V dropped 4 bases and J dropped 0 bases, with 22 bases sitting between them. The CDR3 consists of 18 residues. Germline values: CDR1 DFQATT, CDR2 SNEGSKA (reference sequence).

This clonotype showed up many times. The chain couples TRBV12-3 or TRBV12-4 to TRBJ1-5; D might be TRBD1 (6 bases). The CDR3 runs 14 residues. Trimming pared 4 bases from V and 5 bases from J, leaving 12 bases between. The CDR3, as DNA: TGTGCCAGCAGTTCTACGGGGGCCCATCAGCCCCAGCATTTT. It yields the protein CASSSTGAHQPQHF.

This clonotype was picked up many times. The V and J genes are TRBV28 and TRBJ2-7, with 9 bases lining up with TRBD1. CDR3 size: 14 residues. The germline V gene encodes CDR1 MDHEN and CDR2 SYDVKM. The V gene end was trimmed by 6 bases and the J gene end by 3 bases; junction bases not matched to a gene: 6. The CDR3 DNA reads TGTGCCAGCAGGCACCGGGACAGGGTCTACGAGCAGTACTTC. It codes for CASRHRDRVYEQYF.

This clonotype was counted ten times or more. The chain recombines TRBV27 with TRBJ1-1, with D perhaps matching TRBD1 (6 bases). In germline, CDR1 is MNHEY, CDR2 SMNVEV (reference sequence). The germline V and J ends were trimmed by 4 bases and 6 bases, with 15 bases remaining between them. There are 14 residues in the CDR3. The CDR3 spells CASSSSPGASEAFF. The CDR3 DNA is TGTGCCAGCAGTTCCTCCCCGGGGGCCTCTGAAGCTTTCTTT.

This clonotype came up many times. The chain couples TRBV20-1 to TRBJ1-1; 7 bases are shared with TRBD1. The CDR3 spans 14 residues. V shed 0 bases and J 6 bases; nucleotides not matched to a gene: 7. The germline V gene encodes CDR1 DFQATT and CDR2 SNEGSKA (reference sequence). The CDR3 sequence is CSAREAGGWPEAFF. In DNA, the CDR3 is TGCAGTGCTAGAGAAGCAGGGGGGTGGCCTGAAGCTTTCTTT.

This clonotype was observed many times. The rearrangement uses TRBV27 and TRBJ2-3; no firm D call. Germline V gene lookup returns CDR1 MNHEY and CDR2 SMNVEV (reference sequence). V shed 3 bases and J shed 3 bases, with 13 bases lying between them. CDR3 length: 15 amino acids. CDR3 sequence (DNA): TGTGCCAGCAGTTTTAAGTTCCAGAGTACAGATACGCAGTATTTT. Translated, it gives CASSFKFQSTDTQYF.

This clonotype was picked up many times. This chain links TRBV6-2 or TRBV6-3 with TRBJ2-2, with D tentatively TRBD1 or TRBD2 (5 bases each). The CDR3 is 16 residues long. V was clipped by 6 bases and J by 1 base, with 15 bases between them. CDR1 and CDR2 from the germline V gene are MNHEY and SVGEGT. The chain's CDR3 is CASRYRDPKNTGELFF. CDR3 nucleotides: TGTGCCAGCAGATACCGGGACCCTAAGAACACCGGGGAGCTGTTTTTT.

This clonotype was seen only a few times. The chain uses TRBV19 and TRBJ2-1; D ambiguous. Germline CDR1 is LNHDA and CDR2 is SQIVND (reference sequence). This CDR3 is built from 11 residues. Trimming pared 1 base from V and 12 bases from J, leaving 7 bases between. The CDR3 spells CASSIGARQFF. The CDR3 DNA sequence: TGTGCCAGTAGTATAGGGGCTAGGCAGTTCTTC.

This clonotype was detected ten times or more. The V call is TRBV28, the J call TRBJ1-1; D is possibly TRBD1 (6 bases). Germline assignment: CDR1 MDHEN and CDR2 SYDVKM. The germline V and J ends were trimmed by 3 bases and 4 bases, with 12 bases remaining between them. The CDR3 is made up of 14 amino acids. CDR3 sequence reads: CASSLWGPSTEAFF. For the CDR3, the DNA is TGTGCCAGCAGTTTGTGGGGGCCTTCCACTGAAGCTTTCTTT.

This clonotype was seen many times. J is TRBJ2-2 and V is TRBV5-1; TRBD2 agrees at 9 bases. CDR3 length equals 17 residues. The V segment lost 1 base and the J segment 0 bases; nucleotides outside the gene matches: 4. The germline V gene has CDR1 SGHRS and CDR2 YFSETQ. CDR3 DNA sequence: TGCGCCAGCAGCTTGTGGGCTAGCGGGACGAACACCGGGGAGCTGTTTTTT. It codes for CASSLWASGTNTGELFF.

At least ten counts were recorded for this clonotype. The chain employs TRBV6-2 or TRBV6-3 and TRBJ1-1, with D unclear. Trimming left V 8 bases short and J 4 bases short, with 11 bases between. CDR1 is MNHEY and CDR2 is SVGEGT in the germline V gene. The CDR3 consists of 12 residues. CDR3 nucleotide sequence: TGTGCCAGCTTCGCTGGGGTCACTGAAGCTTTCTTT. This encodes CASFAGVTEAFF.

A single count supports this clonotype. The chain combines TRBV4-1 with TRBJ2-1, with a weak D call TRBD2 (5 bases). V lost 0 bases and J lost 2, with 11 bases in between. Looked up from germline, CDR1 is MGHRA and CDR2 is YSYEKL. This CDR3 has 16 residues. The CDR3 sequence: CASSQDGSATYNEQFF. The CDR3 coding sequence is TGCGCCAGCAGCCAAGACGGTAGCGCGACCTACAATGAGCAGTTCTTC.

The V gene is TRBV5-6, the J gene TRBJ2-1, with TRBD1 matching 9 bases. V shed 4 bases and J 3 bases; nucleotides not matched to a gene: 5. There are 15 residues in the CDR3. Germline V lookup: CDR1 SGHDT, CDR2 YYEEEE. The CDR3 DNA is TGTGCCAGCAGCACCCGGGACAGGGTCTACAATGAGCAGTTCTTC. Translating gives CASSTRDRVYNEQFF. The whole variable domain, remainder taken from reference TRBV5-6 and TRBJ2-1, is DAGVTQSPTHLIKTRGQQVTLRCSPKSGHDTVSWYQQALGQGPQFIFQYYEEEERQRGNFPDRFSGHQFPNYSSELNVNALLLGDSALYLCASSTRDRVYNEQFFGPGTRLTVL.

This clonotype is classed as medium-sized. The CDR3 DNA is TGTGCCAGCAGCCAAGATCTGACGGGAGGGCCGGAGACCCAGTACTTC. This sequence encodes CASSQDLTGGPETQYF. The V and J genes are TRBV4-2 and TRBJ2-5, with 8 bases matching TRBD2. V trimming: 0 bases; J trimming: 5 bases; junction bases outside the gene matches: 8. This CDR3 has 16 amino acids. CDR1 LGHNA and CDR2 YNFKEQ come from the germline V gene.

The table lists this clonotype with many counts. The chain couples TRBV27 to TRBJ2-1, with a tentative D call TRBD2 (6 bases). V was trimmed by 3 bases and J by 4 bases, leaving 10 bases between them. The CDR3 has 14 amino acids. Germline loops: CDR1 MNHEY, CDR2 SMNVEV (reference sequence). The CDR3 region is CASSLMGGYNEQFF. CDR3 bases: TGTGCCAGCAGTTTGATGGGGGGATACAATGAGCAGTTCTTC.

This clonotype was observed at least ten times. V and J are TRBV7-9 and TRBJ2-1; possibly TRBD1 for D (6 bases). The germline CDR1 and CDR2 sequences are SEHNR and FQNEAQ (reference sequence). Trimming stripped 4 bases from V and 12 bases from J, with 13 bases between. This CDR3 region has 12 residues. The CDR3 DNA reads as TGTGCCAGCAGCTCTCGAGGGGGACGGCAGTTCTTC. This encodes CASSSRGGRQFF.

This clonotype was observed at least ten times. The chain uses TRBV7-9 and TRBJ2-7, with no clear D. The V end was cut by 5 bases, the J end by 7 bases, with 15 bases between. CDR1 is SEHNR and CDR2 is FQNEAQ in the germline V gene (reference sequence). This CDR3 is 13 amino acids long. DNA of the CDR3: TGTGCCAGCAGCGAGACCCAGGTTCGTGAGCAGTACTTC. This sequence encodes CASSETQVREQYF.

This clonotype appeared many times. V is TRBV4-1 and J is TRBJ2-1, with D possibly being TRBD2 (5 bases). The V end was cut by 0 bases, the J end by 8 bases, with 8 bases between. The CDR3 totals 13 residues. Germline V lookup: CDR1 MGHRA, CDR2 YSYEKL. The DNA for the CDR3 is TGCGCCAGCAGCCAAGAGTTGAGGGATGAGCAGTTCTTC. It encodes CASSQELRDEQFF.

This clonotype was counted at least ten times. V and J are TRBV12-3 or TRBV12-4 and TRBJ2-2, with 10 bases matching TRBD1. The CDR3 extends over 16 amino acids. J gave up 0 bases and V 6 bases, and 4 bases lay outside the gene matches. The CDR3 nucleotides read TGTGCCAGCAGACGGGACAGGGGCCCGAACACCGGGGAGCTGTTTTTT. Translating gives CASRRDRGPNTGELFF.

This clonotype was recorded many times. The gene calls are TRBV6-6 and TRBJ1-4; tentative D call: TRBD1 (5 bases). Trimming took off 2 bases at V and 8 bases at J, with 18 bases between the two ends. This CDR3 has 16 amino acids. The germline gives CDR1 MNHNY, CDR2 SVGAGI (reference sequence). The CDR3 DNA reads TGTGCCAGCAGTTACACGGAGGGACGGGAGAAAGAAAAACTGTTTTTT. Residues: CASSYTEGREKEKLFF.

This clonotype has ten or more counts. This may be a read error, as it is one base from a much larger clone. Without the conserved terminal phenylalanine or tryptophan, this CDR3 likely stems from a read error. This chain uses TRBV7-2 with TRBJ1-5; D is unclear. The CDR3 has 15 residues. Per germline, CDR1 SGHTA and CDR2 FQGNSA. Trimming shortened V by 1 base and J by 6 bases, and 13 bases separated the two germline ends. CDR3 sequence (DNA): TGTGCCAGCAGCTTAGAAAGGCAGATAGGTCAGCCCCAGCATTTG. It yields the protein CASSLERQIGQPQHL.

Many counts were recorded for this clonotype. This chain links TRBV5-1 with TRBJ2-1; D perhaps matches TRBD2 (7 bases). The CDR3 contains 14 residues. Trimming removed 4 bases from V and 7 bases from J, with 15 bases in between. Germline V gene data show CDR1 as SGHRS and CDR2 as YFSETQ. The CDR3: CASSSGVGGNEQFF. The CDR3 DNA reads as TGCGCCAGCAGCAGCGGGGTAGGGGGAAATGAGCAGTTCTTC.

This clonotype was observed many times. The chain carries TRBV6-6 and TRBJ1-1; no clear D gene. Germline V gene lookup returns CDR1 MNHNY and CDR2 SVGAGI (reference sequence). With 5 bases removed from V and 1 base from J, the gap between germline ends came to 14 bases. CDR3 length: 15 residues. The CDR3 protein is CASSEPQLTNTEAFF. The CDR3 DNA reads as TGTGCCAGCAGTGAACCTCAGCTTACGAACACTGAAGCTTTCTTT.

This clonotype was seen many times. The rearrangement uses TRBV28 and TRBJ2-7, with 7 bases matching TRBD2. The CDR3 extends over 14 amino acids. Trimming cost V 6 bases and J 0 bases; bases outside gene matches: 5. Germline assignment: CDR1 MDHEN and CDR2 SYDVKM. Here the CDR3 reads CASRVTGGSYEQYF. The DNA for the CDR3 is TGTGCCAGCAGGGTGACGGGGGGCTCCTACGAGCAGTACTTC.

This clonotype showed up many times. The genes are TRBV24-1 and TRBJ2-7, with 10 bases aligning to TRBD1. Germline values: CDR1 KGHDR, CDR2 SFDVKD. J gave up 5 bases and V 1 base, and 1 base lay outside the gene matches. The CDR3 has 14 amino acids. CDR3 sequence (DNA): TGTGCCACCAGTGATTTAGGGACAGGGGACGAGCAGTACTTC. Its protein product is CATSDLGTGDEQYF.

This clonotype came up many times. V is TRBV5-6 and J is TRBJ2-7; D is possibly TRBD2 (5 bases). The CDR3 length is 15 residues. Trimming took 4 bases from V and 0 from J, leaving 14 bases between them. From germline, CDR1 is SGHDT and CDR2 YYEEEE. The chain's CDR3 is CASSLPRSGSYEQYF. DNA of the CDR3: TGTGCCAGCAGCCTCCCGCGGAGCGGCTCCTACGAGCAGTACTTC.

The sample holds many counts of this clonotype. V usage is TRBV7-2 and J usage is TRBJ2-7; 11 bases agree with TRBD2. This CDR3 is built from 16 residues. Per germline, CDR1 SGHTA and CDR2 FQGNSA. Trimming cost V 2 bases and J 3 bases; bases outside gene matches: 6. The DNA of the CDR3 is TGTGCCAGCAGCTTACTAGCGGGAGGACAGTACTACGAGCAGTACTTC. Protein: CASSLLAGGQYYEQYF.

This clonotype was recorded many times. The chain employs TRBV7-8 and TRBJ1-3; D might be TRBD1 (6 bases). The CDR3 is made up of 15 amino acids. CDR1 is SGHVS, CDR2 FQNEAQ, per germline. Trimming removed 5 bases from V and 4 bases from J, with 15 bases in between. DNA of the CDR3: TGTGCCAGCAGCCCTGGGGCAGGGGCCGGAAACACCATATATTTT. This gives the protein CASSPGAGAGNTIYF.